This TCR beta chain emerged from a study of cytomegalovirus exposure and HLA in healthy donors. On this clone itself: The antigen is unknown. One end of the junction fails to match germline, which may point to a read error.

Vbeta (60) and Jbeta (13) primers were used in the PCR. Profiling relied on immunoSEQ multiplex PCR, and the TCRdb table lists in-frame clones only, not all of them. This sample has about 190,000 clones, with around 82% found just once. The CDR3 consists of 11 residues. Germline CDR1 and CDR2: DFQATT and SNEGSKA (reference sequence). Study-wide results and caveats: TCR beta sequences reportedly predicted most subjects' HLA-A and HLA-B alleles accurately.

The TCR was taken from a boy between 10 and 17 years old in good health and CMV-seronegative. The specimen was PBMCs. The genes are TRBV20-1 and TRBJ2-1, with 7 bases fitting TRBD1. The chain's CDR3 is CSARVRGQEVF. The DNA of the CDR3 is TGCAGTGCTAGAGTCCGTGGACAGGAGGTCTTC.